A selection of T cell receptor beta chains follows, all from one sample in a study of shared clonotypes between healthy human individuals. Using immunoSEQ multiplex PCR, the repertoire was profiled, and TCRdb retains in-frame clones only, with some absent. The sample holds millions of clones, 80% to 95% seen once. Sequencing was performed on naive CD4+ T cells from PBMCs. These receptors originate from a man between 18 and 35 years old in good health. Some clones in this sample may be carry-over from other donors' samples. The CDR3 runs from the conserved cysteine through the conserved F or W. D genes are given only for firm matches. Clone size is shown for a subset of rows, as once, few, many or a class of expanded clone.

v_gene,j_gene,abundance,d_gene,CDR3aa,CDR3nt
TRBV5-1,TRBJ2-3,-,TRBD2,CASSLGLAGGTDTQYF,TGCGCCAGCAGCTTAGGACTAGCGGGAGGGACAGATACGCAGTATTTT
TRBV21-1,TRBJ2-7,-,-,CASSTGTGSYEQYF,TGTGCCAGCAGTACCGGGACAGGGTCCTACGAGCAGTACTTC
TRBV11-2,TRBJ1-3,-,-,CASTAQSGSGNTIYF,TGTGCCAGCACCGCCCAATCTGGGTCTGGAAACACCATATATTTT
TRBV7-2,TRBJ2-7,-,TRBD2,CASSSPRTSFYEQYF,TGTGCCAGCAGCTCCCCCCGGACTAGCTTTTACGAGCAGTACTTC
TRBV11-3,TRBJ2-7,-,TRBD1,CASSFLRDRGYRTSSYEQYF,TGTGCCAGCAGCTTCCTAAGGGACAGGGGATACCGGACTAGCAGTTACGAGCAGTACTTC
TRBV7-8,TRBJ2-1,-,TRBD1,CASSRGQLYNEQFF,TGTGCCAGCAGCCGGGGACAGTTATACAATGAGCAGTTCTTC
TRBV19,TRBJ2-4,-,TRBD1,CASSPGQGRNIQYF,TGTGCCAGTAGTCCGGGACAGGGGAGGAACATTCAGTACTTC
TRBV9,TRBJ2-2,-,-,CASSVASVRRESTGELFF,TGTGCCAGCAGCGTAGCTAGTGTTAGGCGGGAAAGCACCGGGGAGCTGTTTTTT
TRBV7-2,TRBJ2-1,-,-,CASSRSRNNEQFF,TGTGCCAGCAGCCGCAGCAGGAACAATGAGCAGTTCTTC
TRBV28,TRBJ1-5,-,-,CASSDRSNQPQHF,TGTGCCAGCAGTGACAGAAGCAATCAGCCCCAGCATTTT
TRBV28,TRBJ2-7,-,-,CASSTSGYEQYF,TGTGCCAGCAGTACCTCAGGGTACGAGCAGTACTTC
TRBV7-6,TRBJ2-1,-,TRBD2,CASSLPSGAYNEQFF,TGTGCCAGCAGCTTACCTAGCGGGGCCTACAATGAGCAGTTCTTC
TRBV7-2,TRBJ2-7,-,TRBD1,CASSSGQGRAYEQYF,TGTGCCAGCAGCTCGGGACAGGGGCGGGCCTACGAGCAGTACTTC
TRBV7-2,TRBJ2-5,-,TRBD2,CASSLIAGRQETQYF,TGTGCCAGCAGCTTAATAGCGGGACGGCAAGAGACCCAGTACTTC
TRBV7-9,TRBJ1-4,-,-,CASSAGDSSNEKLFF,TGTGCCAGCAGCGCAGGTGACAGCTCTAATGAAAAACTGTTTTTT
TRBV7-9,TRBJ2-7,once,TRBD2,CASSKGLAGLDEQYF,TGTGCCAGCAGCAAGGGACTAGCGGGACTCGACGAGCAGTACTTC
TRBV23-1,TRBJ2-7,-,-,CASSQSPHEQYF,TGCGCCAGCAGTCAATCACCCCACGAGCAGTACTTC
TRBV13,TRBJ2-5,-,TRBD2,CATLLAGRETQYF,TGTGCCACCCTACTAGCGGGTAGAGAGACCCAGTACTTC